The rows below give T cell receptor beta chains drawn from one sample of a study of T-cell reconstitution after alpha-beta-depleted transplantation in children. TCRdb independently ran MiXCR on the PCR reads; one entry per CDR3 protein. The data show 100,000 to 120,000 distinct CDR3 sequences, approximately 6.6% seen once. Sequenced here: PBMCs, mostly from graft donor cells, sampled 360 days after TCRalphabeta/CD19-depleted stem cell transplant. These receptors all stem from a male patient aged 2 to 9 who had a stem cell transplant for acute lymphoblastic leukemia, so the T cells may come from the graft donor. Each CDR3 is given with its conserved first and last residue. A D gene is named only where the DNA matches it firmly. The size field is filled for only some rows; it gives once, few, many or a size class.

clone size,V gene,CDR3 length,D gene,J gene,CDR3 DNA,CDR3 protein
NA,TRBV12-5,12,NA,TRBJ2-2,TGTGCTAGTGGCTCTTCCGGGGGGGAGCTGTTTTTT,CASGSSGGELFF
many,TRBV4-3,15,TRBD2,TRBJ2-3,TGCGCCAGCAGCCAACTAGCGGCACCCCCAGATACGCAGTATTTT,CASSQLAAPPDTQYF
many,TRBV7-9,12,NA,TRBJ2-7,TGTGCCAGCAGCGCCAACCCCTACGAGCAGTACTTC,CASSANPYEQYF
few,TRBV27,15,NA,TRBJ1-4,TGTGCCAGCAGTCCGCTGCTCCGAGGAAGCGAAAAACTGTTTTTT,CASSPLLRGSEKLFF
NA,TRBV6-5,15,TRBD2,TRBJ2-7,TGTGCCAGCAGTAACATGGGAGGGGACGGCTACGAGCAGTACTTC,CASSNMGGDGYEQYF
many,TRBV4-3,17,NA,TRBJ1-1,TGCGCCAGCAGCCAAGATATCCGCCTAGGTACGAACACTGAAGCTTTCTTT,CASSQDIRLGTNTEAFF
many,TRBV3-1,16,NA,TRBJ2-1,TGTGCCAGCAGCCAGGGAGGTCGGGAAAGGTACAATGAGCAGTTCTTC,CASSQGGRERYNEQFF
NA,TRBV7-9,14,TRBD1,TRBJ1-6,TGTGCCAGCAGAGGGGGCGGGGGGAATTCACCCCTCCACTTT,CASRGGGGNSPLHF
NA,TRBV13,15,NA,TRBJ2-5,TGTGCCAGCAGCTTGGACGGACCCCTCCAGGAGACCCAGTACTTC,CASSLDGPLQETQYF
few,TRBV4-2,17,TRBD1,TRBJ2-4,TGTGCCAGCAGCCAGCCACCGGGACAGGTGGTCAAAAACATTCAGTACTTC,CASSQPPGQVVKNIQYF
many,TRBV25-1,14,NA,TRBJ2-3,TGTGCCACCCGTGGTGGCAGGGGTTTGGATACGCAGTATTTT,CATRGGRGLDTQYF
NA,TRBV4-3,14,TRBD1,TRBJ2-1,TGCGCCAGCAGCCGGCACACAGGGGGTAATGAGCAGTTCTTC,CASSRHTGGNEQFF